These 21 T cell receptor beta chains were sequenced from one sample in a study of shared clonotypes between healthy human individuals. Naive CD8 cells comprised CD45RO-negative, CCR7-positively selected cells, excluding terminally differentiated effector memory CD45RA+ cells. Only in-frame clones appear in the TCRdb table, and some are missing; sequencing was by immunoSEQ multiplex PCR. The table has 2 million to 2.5 million clones, approximately 94% seen once. The material sequenced was naive CD8+ T cells from PBMCs. These receptors all come from a man aged 18 to 30 in good health. Some clones in this sample may be carry-over from other donors' samples.

V gene TRBV6-5 combines with J gene TRBJ2-7; D ambiguous. This CDR3 has 14 amino acids. Deletions cut 7 bases from V and 1 base from J, with 14 bases between. Germline CDR1 and CDR2: MNHEY and SVGAGI. DNA for the CDR3: TGTGCCAGCAATCTAAAGGGCGGATCCTACGAGCAGTACTTC. It yields the protein CASNLKGGSYEQYF.

This chain uses TRBV13 with TRBJ1-2; TRBD1 might be the D (5 bases). The germline V and J ends were trimmed by 5 bases and 4 bases, with 17 bases remaining between them. This CDR3 spans 15 amino acids. Germline V CDR1 and CDR2: PRHDT, FYEKMQ (reference sequence). The CDR3 region has the DNA TGTGCCAGCAGCGGGCACAGGTCCAGCGGCTATGGCTACACCTTC. Translating gives CASSGHRSSGYGYTF.

Comment on this clone: Within the sample, other DNA sequences also encode this same CDR3. CDR3 nucleotide sequence: TGCAGCGTAGTCCTAGCGCCCACCTACAATGAGCAGTTCTTC. This encodes CSVVLAPTYNEQFF. The chain has TRBV29-1 and TRBJ2-1, with D maybe TRBD2 (6 bases). The V gene lost 6 bases and the J gene lost 2 bases, with 14 bases spanning the gap. CDR1 is SQVTM and CDR2 is ANQGSEA in the germline V gene. This CDR3 spans 14 amino acids.

For this clone: A much more abundant neighbour one base away suggests this may be a read error. This same CDR3 is encoded by further DNA sequences in the sample. In nucleotides, the CDR3 is TGTGCCAGCAGCTTGGGACAGAACTATGGCTACACCTTC. Amino acid sequence: CASSLGQNYGYTF. The V gene is TRBV7-9, the J gene TRBJ1-2, with 7 bases matching TRBD1. Germline lookup yields CDR1 SEHNR and CDR2 FQNEAQ (reference sequence). V lost 3 bases to trimming and J lost 2 bases; unmatched junction nucleotides: 0. The CDR3 runs 13 residues.

This chain connects TRBV27 to TRBJ2-7, with a tentative D call TRBD1 (6 bases). The CDR3 is 15 residues long. Germline V gene data show CDR1 as MNHEY and CDR2 as SMNVEV (reference sequence). The V end lost 0 bases, the J end lost 3 bases, and 12 bases lay between the germline ends. CDR3 in amino acids: CASSLSDRLYYEQYF. The CDR3 DNA follows: TGTGCCAGCAGTTTATCTGACAGGCTATACTACGAGCAGTACTTC.

With respect to this clone: This sample also contains other DNA sequences that code for the same CDR3. The gene calls are TRBV7-9 and TRBJ2-3, with 8 bases identical to TRBD2. From germline, CDR1 is SEHNR and CDR2 FQNEAQ (reference sequence). The CDR3 covers 15 residues. V dropped 5 bases and J dropped 0; count of bases not matched to a gene: 4. As DNA, the CDR3 is TGTGCCAGCAGCCCGCCGGGGGGGAGCACAGATACGCAGTATTTT. It codes for CASSPPGGSTDTQYF.

The chain couples TRBV25-1 to TRBJ2-5, with no clear D. This CDR3 is 12 amino acids long. Between the trimmed V and J ends, which lost 6 bases and 5 bases, there was a span of 10 bases. The germline V gene encodes CDR1 MGHDK and CDR2 SYGVNS. As DNA, the CDR3 is TGTGCCAGCAGCAACCCGAGGGAGACCCAGTACTTC. It specifies CASSNPRETQYF.

V is TRBV27 and J is TRBJ1-5; TRBD1 might be the D (5 bases). The CDR3 runs 15 residues. Germline assignment: CDR1 MNHEY and CDR2 SMNVEV (reference sequence). V was trimmed by 3 bases and J by 4 bases, leaving 13 bases between them. The CDR3 loop is CASSFTSGANQPQHF. DNA for the CDR3: TGTGCCAGCAGTTTCACGAGCGGGGCGAATCAGCCCCAGCATTTT.

The chain carries TRBV5-6 and TRBJ1-4; possibly TRBD1 for D (6 bases). Germline CDR1 and CDR2: SGHDT and YYEEEE. CDR3 length equals 16 residues. V dropped 0 bases and J dropped 2 bases, with 11 bases sitting between them. The CDR3: CASSLAGARTNEKLFF. The CDR3 DNA reads TGTGCCAGCAGCTTGGCGGGGGCGCGCACTAATGAAAAACTGTTTTTT.

The CDR3, as DNA: TGCGCCAGCAGCCTCGGACTAGCGCGCCGCACAGATACGCAGTATTTT. Protein product: CASSLGLARRTDTQYF. The J gene is TRBJ2-3, the V gene TRBV4-1, with 9 bases matching TRBD2. The V gene's germline CDR1 is MGHRA and CDR2 YSYEKL. The CDR3 covers 16 residues. After removal of 4 bases from V and 1 base from J, the junction contained 6 bases not matched to a gene.

V is TRBV9 and J is TRBJ2-4; 9 bases agree with TRBD2. CDR3 length equals 17 residues. Germline CDR1 and CDR2: SGDLS and YYNGEE. V shed 3 bases, J shed 9 bases, and the junction held 16 bases outside the gene matches. The CDR3, as DNA: TGTGCCAGCAGCGCTCCTCCCCGGGTAGCGGGAGAAACCATTCAGTACTTC. Its protein product is CASSAPPRVAGETIQYF.

The chain has TRBV7-9 and TRBJ2-6, with D perhaps TRBD1 (5 bases). Germline-derived CDR1 and CDR2 are SEHNR and FQNEAQ (reference sequence). This CDR3 comprises 16 residues. V gave up 8 bases and J gave up 0 bases, with 14 bases separating them. The CDR3 nucleotides are TGTGCCAGCTTAATACAGGTCAACTCTGGGGCCAACGTCCTGACTTTC. Translated: CASLIQVNSGANVLTF.

The chain links TRBV13 to TRBJ1-5, with D perhaps matching TRBD1 (6 bases). Germline CDR1 and CDR2: PRHDT and FYEKMQ (reference sequence). The CDR3 consists of 15 residues. Trimming stripped 5 bases from V and 1 base from J, with 12 bases between. The CDR3 DNA sequence: TGTGCCAGCAGCGAACGGACAGTCAGCAATCAGCCCCAGCATTTT. This translates into CASSERTVSNQPQHF.

V gene TRBV9 combines with J gene TRBJ2-2, with TRBD1 matching over 7 bases. Germline lookup yields CDR1 SGDLS and CDR2 YYNGEE. This CDR3 has 15 residues. The J segment lost 1 base and the V segment lost 4 bases, leaving 4 bases of the junction unmatched. The CDR3 reads CASSTRTGNTGELFF. The CDR3 DNA sequence: TGTGCCAGCAGCACCCGGACAGGGAACACCGGGGAGCTGTTTTTT.

In its sample, this clone was seen once. This sequence joins TRBV27 and TRBJ1-1; tentative D call: TRBD1 (5 bases). Germline-derived CDR1 and CDR2 are MNHEY and SMNVEV (reference sequence). The V end was cut by 4 bases, the J end by 0 bases, with 9 bases between. The length of the CDR3 is 14 residues. In DNA form, the CDR3 reads TGTGCCAGCAGTTCCCGGGACCTGAACACTGAAGCTTTCTTT. The encoded protein is CASSSRDLNTEAFF.

V and J are TRBV2 and TRBJ2-1, with TRBD1 matching over 9 bases. Trimming took 2 bases from V and 4 from J; bases not matched to a gene: 6. From germline, CDR1 is SNHLY and CDR2 FYNNEI. The CDR3 contains 16 residues. The CDR3 DNA sequence: TGTGCCAGCAGTGAACTAGTCGGGACAGGGTACAATGAGCAGTTCTTC. Translated: CASSELVGTGYNEQFF.

CDR3 loop: CASRPLGGPGLDEQYF. CDR3 nucleotide sequence: TGTGCCAGCAGGCCCTTAGGAGGACCGGGACTAGACGAGCAGTACTTC. This chain joins TRBV27 and TRBJ2-7; 8 positions match TRBD2. This CDR3 comprises 16 residues. Per the germline V gene, CDR1 is MNHEY and CDR2 is SMNVEV (reference sequence). Germline trimming cut 6 bases from V and 5 bases from J; bases unmatched to any gene: 15.

Of note for this clone: The same CDR3 arises from other DNA sequences in this sample as well. The chain uses TRBV27 and TRBJ2-1; 14 nucleotides agree with TRBD2. The CDR3 has 15 amino acids. CDR1 is MNHEY, CDR2 SMNVEV, per germline (reference sequence). Unmatched junction bases numbered 1, after V lost 2 bases and J lost 7 bases. CDR3 residues: CASSLGLAGGNEQFF. The CDR3 bases are TGTGCCAGCAGTTTAGGACTAGCGGGAGGAAATGAGCAGTTCTTC.

This sequence joins TRBV5-1 and TRBJ2-1, with 10 bases fitting TRBD2. V lost 4 bases and J lost 3; bases outside the gene matches: 10. This CDR3 region has 17 residues. Germline CDR1 SGHRS, CDR2 YFSETQ. As DNA, the CDR3 is TGCGCCAGCAGCCAGACTTCACTAGCGGGGATCTACAATGAGCAGTTCTTC. It is translated as CASSQTSLAGIYNEQFF.

The V and J genes are TRBV28 and TRBJ2-3, with D perhaps matching TRBD1 (5 bases). Germline CDR1 is MDHEN and CDR2 is SYDVKM. V dropped 3 bases and J dropped 6 bases, with 10 bases sitting between them. This CDR3 region has 13 residues. CDR3 DNA: TGTGCCAGCAGTTTTCAGGGCGCGGATACGCAGTATTTT. This sequence encodes CASSFQGADTQYF.

The chain has TRBV7-9 and TRBJ1-1, with TRBD1 matching 9 bases. The germline gives CDR1 SEHNR, CDR2 FQNEAQ (reference sequence). Trimming cost V 5 bases and J 5 bases; bases outside gene matches: 15. The CDR3 contains 17 residues. CDR3 sequence reads: CASSAPRGQGGGTEAFF. Written as DNA, the CDR3 is TGTGCCAGCAGCGCGCCTCGGGGACAGGGAGGAGGAACTGAAGCTTTCTTT.